This T cell receptor (beta chain) was obtained from a study of T-cell reconstitution after alpha-beta-depleted transplantation in children. Study-wide points: Roughly two months post-transplant, alpha-beta T cells reportedly originated from several hundred graft clones that had expanded.

Unique molecular identifiers were incorporated when the TCRbeta library was constructed. MiXCR, run by TCRdb on the PCR reads, gives a single entry per CDR3 protein. Of 500,000 to 600,000 distinct CDR3 sequences in the sample, over 20% were seen once. In regard to this clonotype: The antigen remains unidentified.

CDR3 length: 14 amino acids. CDR1 is DFQATT, CDR2 SNEGSKA, per germline (reference sequence). J was trimmed by 6 bases and V by 5 bases; bases with no gene match: 12. The starting material was PBMCs, obtained before TCRalphabeta/CD19-depleted stem cell transplant. V gene TRBV20-1 combines with J gene TRBJ2-7; TRBD1 matches at 8 bases. This TCR was recovered from a boy under two years old with Wiskott-Aldrich syndrome, due to receive a stem cell transplant. CDR3 loop: CSARLQGGSGEQYF. The CDR3 DNA follows: TGCAGTGCTCGCTTACAGGGGGGCTCGGGCGAGCAGTACTTC.